Following are 13 T cell receptor beta chains from one sample sequenced in a study of CD8 T cells in Susac syndrome. RNA amounts of roughly 0.45 to 1 ug underwent reverse transcription with random hexamers. TCRdb reprocessed the immunoSEQ multiplex PCR reads via MiXCR and lists one record per CDR3 protein. The data show 75,000 to 80,000 distinct CDR3 sequences, roughly 94% seen once. Sequencing was done on a sample of CD8+ T cells from PBMCs. Receptors were obtained from a human donor with Susac syndrome.

The chain's CDR3 is CASSPKGAYSPLHF. The DNA for the CDR3 is TGCGCCAGCAGCCCCAAGGGGGCGTATTCACCCCTCCACTTT. The chain employs TRBV4-1 and TRBJ1-6; 7 positions agree with TRBD1. CDR1 is MGHRA and CDR2 is YSYEKL in the germline V gene. Trimming removed 4 bases from V and 8 bases from J; junction bases left unmatched: 5. The CDR3 extends over 14 amino acids.

This sequence joins TRBV5-6 and TRBJ2-7; 8 nucleotides match TRBD1. Germline V gives CDR1 SGHDT, CDR2 YYEEEE. V trimming: 2 bases; J trimming: 5 bases; junction bases outside the gene matches: 6. CDR3 length: 14 amino acids. CDR3 DNA: TGTGCCAGCAGCTTCCGGGACAGGAGAGACGAGCAGTACTTC. The encoded protein is CASSFRDRRDEQYF.

This chain connects TRBV5-1 to TRBJ2-1, with D possibly being TRBD2 (5 bases). CDR3 length equals 16 residues. Germline-derived CDR1 and CDR2 are SGHRS and YFSETQ. Trimming pared 0 bases from V and 0 bases from J, leaving 10 bases between. CDR3 DNA: TGCGCCAGCAGCTTGGCCGTTGGGAGCTCCTACAATGAGCAGTTCTTC. Protein: CASSLAVGSSYNEQFF.

This clonotype has a single count. The V gene is TRBV20-1, the J gene TRBJ2-3; 10 bases are shared with TRBD1. With V trimmed by 2 bases and J by 2 bases, 7 bases remained unmatched. CDR1 and CDR2 (germline): DFQATT, SNEGSKA (reference sequence). The length of the CDR3 is 16 residues. The CDR3 region has the DNA TGCAGTGCTAGACTTCCGGGACAGGGGCTCACAGATACGCAGTATTTT. Its protein is CSARLPGQGLTDTQYF.

In its sample, this clonotype was seen a few times. In nucleotides, the CDR3 is TGTGCCAGCAGCGTAGGGACTACCAATGAGCAGTTCTTC. Amino acid sequence: CASSVGTTNEQFF. J is TRBJ2-1 and V is TRBV9; TRBD2 is a possible D gene (6 bases). CDR3 size: 13 residues. Deletions cut 0 bases from V and 6 bases from J, with 7 bases between. Germline CDR1 reads SGDLS; CDR2 reads YYNGEE.

The chain joins TRBV5-1 to TRBJ2-3; D perhaps matches TRBD2 (5 bases). Per germline, CDR1 SGHRS and CDR2 YFSETQ. With 5 bases removed from V and 1 base from J, the gap between germline ends came to 5 bases. The CDR3 length is 12 residues. CDR3 DNA sequence: TGCGCCAGCAGGGACTGCACAGATACGCAGTATTTT. Translated: CASRDCTDTQYF.

The gene calls are TRBV5-1 and TRBJ2-3; TRBD1 agrees at 7 bases. CDR1 SGHRS and CDR2 YFSETQ come from the germline V gene. The V gene end was trimmed by 0 bases and the J gene end by 2 bases; junction bases not matched to a gene: 3. This CDR3 has 15 residues. CDR3 sequence: CASSLEGQPTDTQYF. In DNA form, the CDR3 reads TGCGCCAGCAGCTTGGAGGGACAGCCCACAGATACGCAGTATTTT.

J is TRBJ2-7 and V is TRBV20-1, with 14 nucleotides matching TRBD2. The CDR3 consists of 15 residues. V was pared by 6 bases and J by 3 bases, with 7 bases of the junction left unmatched. Germline V gene sequence: CDR1 DFQATT, CDR2 SNEGSKA (reference sequence). CDR3 nucleotides: TGCAGTGCCCGACTAGCGGGGGGGATCAGCTACGAGCAGTACTTC. As protein: CSARLAGGISYEQYF.

In its sample, this clonotype was seen a few times. The chain couples TRBV5-1 to TRBJ1-6, with D possibly matching TRBD1 (6 bases). The CDR3 spans 15 residues. From germline, CDR1 is SGHRS and CDR2 YFSETQ. V was shortened by 0 bases and J by 9 bases, with 13 bases between the two germline ends. In DNA form, the CDR3 reads TGCGCCAGCAGCTTGGAAGCAGGGGCCTTTTCACCCCTCCACTTT. Translating gives CASSLEAGAFSPLHF.

The rearrangement links TRBV6-5 to TRBJ2-5, with D possibly being TRBD2 (6 bases). The CDR3 is 13 residues long. Trimming removed 2 bases from V and 7 bases from J, with 11 bases in between. Germline assignment: CDR1 MNHEY and CDR2 SVGAGI. CDR3 in DNA: TGTGCCAGCAGTTACACCGGGGGTGGGACCCAGTACTTC. Its translation: CASSYTGGGTQYF.

This clonotype was recorded only once. The CDR3 DNA reads TGTGCCAGCCGAAGGGACAGGGAAGCTTTCTTT. Translating gives CASRRDREAFF. The chain couples TRBV27 to TRBJ1-1; 8 bases align to TRBD1. V lost 8 bases to trimming and J lost 8 bases; unmatched junction nucleotides: 4. There are 11 residues in the CDR3. CDR1 is MNHEY, CDR2 SMNVEV, per germline (reference sequence).

This sequence joins TRBV20-1 and TRBJ2-2; D is possibly TRBD1 (7 bases). This CDR3 has 15 residues. V lost 5 bases, J lost 3 bases, and 16 bases lay in between. Germline V gene sequence: CDR1 DFQATT, CDR2 SNEGSKA (reference sequence). DNA of the CDR3: TGCAGTGCTCCAAGACAGGGACTCGACACCGGGGAGCTGTTTTTT. The encoded protein is CSAPRQGLDTGELFF.

The chain employs TRBV7-2 and TRBJ2-3; tentatively, D is TRBD1 or TRBD2 (6 bases each). Germline CDR1 reads SGHTA; CDR2 reads FQGNSA. V dropped 3 bases and J dropped 0 bases, with 10 bases sitting between them. The CDR3 is made up of 15 amino acids. The CDR3: CASSFGGSSTDTQYF. CDR3 bases: TGTGCCAGCAGCTTCGGGGGCTCCAGCACAGATACGCAGTATTTT.